This T cell receptor beta chain was retrieved from a study of T cell responses to AZD1222 COVID-19 vaccine. Method: immunoSEQ multiplex PCR; TCRdb's copy keeps in-frame clones and lacks some. The repertoire includes about 120,000 clones, approximately 85% of them detected once, and 1.5% to 2% sits in the top ten. Trimming removed 2 bases from V and 7 bases from J; junction bases left unmatched: 2. The CDR3 totals 15 residues. Germline values: CDR1 SGHNT, CDR2 YENEEA. The TCR comes from an adult in good health. V usage is TRBV11-3 and J usage is TRBJ2-1, with 13 bases that match TRBD2. Source: peripheral blood, taken on day 0 of AZD1222 vaccination. CDR3 nucleotide sequence: TGTGCCAGCAGCTTAACACTAGCGGGGGGGAATGAGCAGTTCTTC. This gives the protein CASSLTLAGGNEQFF.